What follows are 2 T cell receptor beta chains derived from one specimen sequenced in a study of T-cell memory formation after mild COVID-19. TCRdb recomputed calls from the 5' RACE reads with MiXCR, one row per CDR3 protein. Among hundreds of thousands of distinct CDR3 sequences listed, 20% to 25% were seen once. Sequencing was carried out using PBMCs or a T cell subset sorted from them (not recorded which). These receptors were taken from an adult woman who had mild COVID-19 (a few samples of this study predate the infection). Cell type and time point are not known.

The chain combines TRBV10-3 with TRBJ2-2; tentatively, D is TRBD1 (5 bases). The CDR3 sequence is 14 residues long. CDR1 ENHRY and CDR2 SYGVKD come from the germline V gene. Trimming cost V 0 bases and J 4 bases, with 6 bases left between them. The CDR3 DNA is TGTGCCATCAGTGAGTCCCAGGGCACCGGGGAGCTGTTTTTT. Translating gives CAISESQGTGELFF.

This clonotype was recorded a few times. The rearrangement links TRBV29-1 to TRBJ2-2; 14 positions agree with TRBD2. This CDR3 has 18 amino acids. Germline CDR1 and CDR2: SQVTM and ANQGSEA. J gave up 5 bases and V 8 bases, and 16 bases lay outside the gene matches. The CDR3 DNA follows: TGCAGCCCCGATCGAGGGACTAGCGGGAGCGGGGATACCGGGGAGCTGTTTTTT. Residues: CSPDRGTSGSGDTGELFF.